One T cell receptor (beta chain) is described in this entry. What antigen it recognizes has not been identified. Within one base of it there is no much larger clone, and no base qualities were kept. This entry comes from a study of blood T cell repertoires in COVID-19 (dated by TCRdb to 2018 to 2021). About the investigation overall: Collaborator samples came from the United States, Italy and Spain and covered acute and convalescent phases of COVID-19. The prospective study material was composed of cDNA or gDNA derived from T cells, B-cell-depleted T cells, or PBMCs. Subjects who had been exposed to COVID-19, were actively infected with it, or had recovered from it provided the deeply sampled blood TCRbeta repertoires that made up the dataset. The repertoires were made available in a free public database intended to serve as a resource for research on the immune response to SARS-CoV-2. Samples were obtained from the ongoing ImmuneRACE study (first 160 participants) and from some 1,200 subjects provided by 6 global collaborators. Sample metadata almost always included a de-identified subject ID, COVID-19 status, age in years and sex. Where available, HLA class I and class II types were obtained from metadata supplied by the sample provider rather than from assay-based typing.

The germline V gene encodes CDR1 SGHKS and CDR2 YYEKEE (reference sequence). V ends up 1 base short and J 5 bases short, with an unmatched junction base count of 5. The cysteine opens and the phenylalanine closes a CDR3 of 14 amino acids. Only the CDR3 DNA is retained, 42 bases long and in frame from the first base. Summary of the overall study and its limitations: The amount of clinical and demographic metadata varied by source and participant and was provided uncurated.

One collaborating source in Seattle enrolled patients while the patients were actively infected and followed the patients over time throughout the course of disease. Each collaborating institution followed its own protocols to collect whole blood in K2EDTA tubes. For TCRbeta analysis, collaborators shipped samples as frozen whole blood, isolated PBMCs, or DNA extracted from either of those sample types. The immunoSEQ Assay, a bias-controlled multiplex PCR, was used to amplify TCRbeta CDR3 regions from genomic DNA. The authors' pipeline ran thus. Within the assay, amplification of reference gene primers was used to estimate how many nucleated cells each sample contained. To quantify the absolute abundance of each unique TCRbeta CDR3 rearrangement, sequence reads were collapsed and filtered. For each sample, productive Simpson clonality was calculated as the square root of Simpson's diversity index across productive rearrangements. Held by TCRdb, this immuneACCESS table contains in-frame sequences only and omits some clones. Under half of the omission traces to an unresolved V gene where checked; the cause of the rest is unknown. The DNA was the basis for D and trimming; V, J and clone size are from that table. The table for this sample lists roughly 70,000 clones; roughly 80% of them were counted only once. The leading ten clones occupy 14% to 15% of the sample.

This TCR was sampled from a man in his 60s with COVID-19, enrolled during active disease. Sequenced sample: peripheral blood. The chain was built from TRBV5-5 and TRBJ1-2; 7 central nucleotides agree with TRBD1. This receptor has the CDR3 CASSLLTGFYGYTF. The DNA is TGTGCCAGCAGCTTGCTGACAGGGTTTTATGGCTACACCTTC.